This T cell receptor beta chain was observed in a study of regulatory T cells in long-lasting Graves disease. Study findings and constraints: Patients with persistent Graves' had lower TCR diversity than newly diagnosed patients.

Indicated time point: newly diagnosed GD, antithyroid drugs for less than 3 months. There was RNA extracted from PBMCs, and the TCR library was made from it. Construction of the TCR beta libraries employed iRepertoire HTBI primers in conjunction with Arm-PCR of CDR3 regions. TCRdb recomputed calls from the multiplex PCR reads with MiXCR, one row per CDR3 protein. The repertoire holds 350,000 to 450,000 distinct CDR3 sequences, with roughly a sixth as singletons. Germline loops: CDR1 LNHNV, CDR2 YYDKDF (reference sequence). The CDR3 contains 17 residues. The V gene end was trimmed by 3 bases and the J gene end by 4 bases; junction bases not matched to a gene: 8. Details on this clonotype: Its cognate antigen is unknown.

These data also featured in a second study, about T cells in Graves' hyperthyroidism and ophthalmopathy.

The chain is built from TRBV15 and TRBJ2-1; 11 positions agree with TRBD2. The clonotype originates from a man aged 40-50 years with Graves disease. Sample: peripheral blood mononuclear cells (PBMCs), taken at new diagnosis, from a patient treated with antithyroid drugs. The CDR3: CATSSDLAGGRYNEQFF. In DNA form, the CDR3 reads TGTGCCACCAGCAGCGACCTAGCGGGGGGCAGATACAATGAGCAGTTCTTC.